Presented here are 27 T cell receptor beta chains from one specimen sequenced in a study of blood T cells in healthy people across ages. A second PCR of about 7 to 11 cycles used a sample-barcoded 5' primer and a J-beta primer mix. A single record per CDR3 protein comes from TCRdb applying MiXCR to the 5' RACE reads. The sample holds fewer than 2,000,000 distinct CDR3 sequences, 30% to 35% seen once. The sample taken for sequencing was blood. The receptors stem from a woman under 40 in good health.

This clonotype was counted between two and nine times. This chain connects TRBV28 to TRBJ1-2; D is perhaps TRBD1 (6 bases). This CDR3 is 14 amino acids long. V was clipped by 7 bases and J by 7 bases, with 19 bases between them. CDR1 is MDHEN, CDR2 SYDVKM, per germline. CDR3 residues: CASIQGRGHSGYTF. The CDR3 nucleotides are TGTGCCAGCATCCAAGGGAGGGGACACTCTGGCTACACCTTC.

The rearrangement uses TRBV9 and TRBJ2-7; 8 bases are a match to TRBD2. The germline V gene has CDR1 SGDLS and CDR2 YYNGEE. J lost 7 bases, V lost 6 bases, and 12 bases had no gene match. This CDR3 is built from 14 residues. As DNA, the CDR3 is TGTGCCAGCAACTCTAACGGGAGGGTAGGGGAGCAGTACTTC. It encodes CASNSNGRVGEQYF.

The V gene is TRBV6-5, the J gene TRBJ2-2, with D unclear. V was shortened by 0 bases and J by 7 bases, with 9 bases between the two germline ends. CDR1 is MNHEY and CDR2 is SVGAGI in the germline V gene. The CDR3 loop spans 14 amino acids. CDR3 region: CASSYSGAGGELFF. The CDR3 DNA reads TGTGCCAGCAGTTACTCTGGCGCAGGCGGGGAGCTGTTTTTT.

This sequence joins TRBV4-1 and TRBJ2-3; D unclear. CDR1 and CDR2 from the germline V gene are MGHRA and YSYEKL. V was pared by 1 base and J by 2 bases, with 13 bases between. The CDR3 spans 16 residues. The CDR3 spells CASSQAKGHPTDTQYF. The CDR3 DNA reads TGCGCCAGCAGCCAAGCGAAAGGGCATCCCACAGATACGCAGTATTTT.

The chain joins TRBV6-6 to TRBJ2-2; no reliable D call. This CDR3 region has 13 residues. V was clipped by 7 bases and J by 13 bases, with 19 bases between them. Germline V gene lookup returns CDR1 MNHNY and CDR2 SVGAGI (reference sequence). The CDR3 DNA follows: TGTGCCAGCACCCAAGGAATCGCGAGCCGGCTGTTTTTT. This encodes CASTQGIASRLFF.

This clonotype was recorded only once. This chain links TRBV20-1 with TRBJ2-1, with D tentatively TRBD1 (5 bases). In germline, CDR1 is DFQATT, CDR2 SNEGSKA (reference sequence). V lost 3 bases to trimming and J lost 9 bases, with 15 bases between them. The CDR3 runs to 13 residues. CDR3: CSASRQGWGEQFF. The CDR3 coding sequence is TGCAGTGCTAGTCGTCAGGGTTGGGGTGAGCAGTTCTTC.

The chain carries TRBV21-1 and TRBJ2-7; TRBD1 is taken as the D call from the table, unchecked against the DNA. The better agreement between TRBJ2-5 and the DNA end casts doubt on the J call. TRBV21-1 is a pseudogene locus. The CDR3 consists of 15 residues. In nucleotides, the CDR3 is TGTGCCAGCAGCGGGGGGGCAGGGGGTAAGGAGACCCAGTACTTC. Translating it yields CASSGGAGGKETQYF.

This clonotype was recorded a few times. The chain has TRBV4-1 and TRBJ2-7, with TRBD2 matching over 10 bases. The CDR3 extends over 17 amino acids. J was trimmed by 1 base and V by 1 base; bases with no gene match: 7. Germline-derived CDR1 and CDR2 are MGHRA and YSYEKL. The CDR3 DNA reads TGCGCCAGCAGCCAAGTTTTCACAGCGGGAGGGTCCTACGAGCAGTACTTC. It yields the protein CASSQVFTAGGSYEQYF.

This clonotype was counted between two and nine times. V and J are TRBV10-3 and TRBJ2-1; unclear D gene. The CDR3 sequence is 16 residues long. Trimming removed 4 bases from V and 1 base from J, with 14 bases in between. The germline V gene encodes CDR1 ENHRY and CDR2 SYGVKD. The CDR3 sequence is CAISAHSDPSYNEQFF. CDR3 in DNA: TGTGCCATCAGTGCCCACTCGGATCCTTCCTACAATGAGCAGTTCTTC.

At least ten counts were recorded for this clonotype. This rearrangement joins TRBV7-3 to TRBJ2-1; the D gene is possibly TRBD2 (5 bases). The V gene lost 5 bases and the J gene lost 4 bases, with 9 bases spanning the gap. The CDR3 runs to 13 residues. Per the germline V gene, CDR1 is SGHTA and CDR2 is FQGTGA. The CDR3 is CASSRTVYNEQFF. The CDR3, as DNA: TGTGCCAGCAGCCGGACTGTGTACAATGAGCAGTTCTTC. Full variable domain (missing parts from reference TRBV7-3 and TRBJ2-1): GAGVSQTPSNKVTEKGKYVELRCDPISGHTALYWYRQSLGQGPEFLIYFQGTGAADDSGLPNDRFFAVRPEGSVSTLKIQRTERGDSAVYLCASSRTVYNEQFFGPGTRLTVL.

V gene TRBV5-1 combines with J gene TRBJ2-7; tentative D call: TRBD2 (6 bases). V was shortened by 3 bases and J by 6 bases, with 16 bases between the two germline ends. The germline V gene has CDR1 SGHRS and CDR2 YFSETQ. This CDR3 comprises 14 residues. In DNA form, the CDR3 reads TGCGCCAGCAGCTCAGGGACGGAGGGGACCGAGCAGTACTTC. Its protein product is CASSSGTEGTEQYF.

This rearrangement joins TRBV27 to TRBJ2-1, with unresolved D. CDR1 and CDR2 from the germline V gene are MNHEY and SMNVEV (reference sequence). V lost 6 bases and J 12 bases, leaving 15 bases between the germline ends. This CDR3 has 12 residues. The CDR3 is CASSYPGPGQFF. The CDR3 coding sequence is TGTGCCAGCAGCTACCCCGGCCCCGGGCAGTTCTTC.

The chain couples TRBV20-1 to TRBJ1-5; D is possibly TRBD1 (6 bases). The CDR3 length is 13 residues. Germline CDR1 DFQATT, CDR2 SNEGSKA (reference sequence). The V gene lost 6 bases and the J gene lost 3 bases, with 12 bases spanning the gap. The CDR3 spells CSAIGDINQPQHF. DNA for the CDR3: TGCAGTGCCATCGGGGACATCAATCAGCCCCAGCATTTT.

This clonotype turned up a few times. The chain uses TRBV20-1 and TRBJ2-7; no clear D gene. This CDR3 contains 14 residues. The V end lost 6 bases, the J end lost 2 bases, and 17 bases lay between the germline ends. CDR1 and CDR2 from the germline V gene are DFQATT and SNEGSKA (reference sequence). The CDR3 DNA reads as TGCAGTGCCCGAGGTCAGCCGCCCACCTACGAGCAGTACTTC. Its protein is CSARGQPPTYEQYF.

V gene TRBV15 combines with J gene TRBJ1-1, with a weak D call TRBD1 (6 bases). Germline V gene sequence: CDR1 LNHNV, CDR2 YYDKDF (reference sequence). V was cut by 7 bases and J by 3 bases, with 18 bases left in between. The CDR3 contains 15 residues. The CDR3 DNA reads TGTGCCACCAATCGGGGGGGGGCGGGGGACACTGAAGCTTTCTTT. It specifies CATNRGGAGDTEAFF.

V usage is TRBV2 and J usage is TRBJ2-7; D is unresolved. Looked up from germline, CDR1 is SNHLY and CDR2 is FYNNEI. With 3 bases removed from V and 4 bases from J, the gap between germline ends came to 13 bases. The CDR3 sequence is 14 residues long. The CDR3: CASSDVGMAYEQYF. CDR3 coding DNA: TGTGCCAGCAGTGATGTGGGGATGGCTTACGAGCAGTACTTC.

This clonotype showed up just a few times. The V and J genes are TRBV20-1 and TRBJ1-4; 9 nucleotides align to TRBD1. Germline V gene data show CDR1 as DFQATT and CDR2 as SNEGSKA (reference sequence). V shed 4 bases, J shed 8 bases, and the junction held 8 bases outside the gene matches. This CDR3 is 14 amino acids long. The CDR3 DNA sequence: TGCAGTGCTAAATTACAGGGGGCCAGGGAAAAACTGTTTTTT. Amino acids: CSAKLQGAREKLFF.

This chain joins TRBV6-2 or TRBV6-3 and TRBJ2-7; TRBD1 matches 11 bases. CDR3 length equals 15 residues. The V gene's germline CDR1 is MNHEY and CDR2 SVGEGT. J lost 3 bases, V lost 1 base, and 2 bases had no gene match. The CDR3 region has the DNA TGTGCCAGCAGTTACTATGGGACAGGGGGCTACGAGCAGTACTTC. The encoded protein is CASSYYGTGGYEQYF.

J is TRBJ1-4 and V is TRBV20-1; D gene unclear. Germline V gives CDR1 DFQATT, CDR2 SNEGSKA (reference sequence). Trimming stripped 5 bases from V and 8 bases from J, with 9 bases between. The CDR3 totals 11 residues. CDR3 in DNA: TGCAGTGCTTACAAGGGCGAAAAACTGTTTTTT. It encodes CSAYKGEKLFF.

This chain uses TRBV11-3 with TRBJ2-3; 8 nucleotides agree with TRBD1. The V and J ends lost 5 bases and 2 bases, in that order; junction bases with no gene match: 6. CDR1 and CDR2 (germline): SGHNT, YENEEA. CDR3 size: 15 residues. The CDR3 DNA reads as TGTGCCAGCAGCGTCGGACAGGGTTTCACAGATACGCAGTATTTT. Its protein product is CASSVGQGFTDTQYF. The full variable domain, rest sourced from reference TRBV11-3 and TRBJ2-3, is EAGVVQSPRYKIIEKKQPVAFWCNPISGHNTLYWYLQNLGQGPELLIRYENEEAVDDSQLPKDRFSAERLKGVDSTLKIQPAELGDSAVYLCASSVGQGFTDTQYFGPGTRLTVL.

This clonotype was seen more than once but under ten times. The chain links TRBV6-5 to TRBJ1-2, with D possibly matching TRBD1 (6 bases). CDR1 MNHEY and CDR2 SVGAGI come from the germline V gene. The CDR3 totals 15 residues. V lost 2 bases, J lost 4 bases, and 14 bases lay in between. The CDR3, as DNA: TGTGCCAGCAGTTACCAAGGGGGATCGGGCTATGGCTACACCTTC. This translates into CASSYQGGSGYGYTF.

This chain uses TRBV3-1 with TRBJ1-6, with 9 positions matching TRBD1. V dropped 1 base and J dropped 10; count of bases not matched to a gene: 5. The length of the CDR3 is 15 residues. Germline V gene data show CDR1 as LGHDT and CDR2 as YNNKEL (reference sequence). CDR3 sequence (DNA): TGTGCCAGCAGCCAAGGGACAGGGGTACGCTCACCCCTCCACTTT. Translated, it gives CASSQGTGVRSPLHF.

V and J are TRBV20-1 and TRBJ2-2; TRBD2 aligns across 11 bases. This CDR3 contains 16 residues. The ends lost 0 bases at V and 4 bases at J; junction bases unmatched: 4. Per the germline V gene, CDR1 is DFQATT and CDR2 is SNEGSKA (reference sequence). The DNA of the CDR3 is TGCAGTGCTAGAGATAGCGGGAGGGCCTTCACCGGGGAGCTGTTTTTT. This sequence encodes CSARDSGRAFTGELFF.

This clonotype was seen a handful of times. The J gene is TRBJ1-2, the V gene TRBV9, with D maybe TRBD1 (5 bases). V was cut by 4 bases and J by 3 bases, with 10 bases left in between. This CDR3 comprises 13 residues. Germline CDR1 and CDR2: SGDLS and YYNGEE. The CDR3, as DNA: TGTGCCAGCAGCATAGGCAGGGACTATGGCTACACCTTC. This translates into CASSIGRDYGYTF.

Many counts were recorded for this clonotype. The CDR3 is CASSLAGTGDVYGYTF. In DNA, the CDR3 is TGTGCCAGCAGTTTAGCGGGGACAGGGGATGTCTATGGCTACACCTTC. V is TRBV12-3 or TRBV12-4 and J is TRBJ1-2; 10 positions match TRBD1. V lost 0 bases, J lost 4 bases, and 5 bases stayed unmatched. CDR3 length: 16 residues.

This clonotype was found a few times. CDR3 in amino acids: CASSLRRDYLSGYTF. The CDR3 coding sequence is TGTGCCAGCAGTTTACGTAGGGACTACCTCTCTGGCTACACCTTC. The chain links TRBV12-3 or TRBV12-4 to TRBJ1-2, with D possibly being TRBD1 (5 bases). This CDR3 region has 15 residues. V was shortened by 2 bases and J by 7 bases, with 17 bases between the two germline ends.

This chain links TRBV4-1 with TRBJ2-5, with 9 nucleotides matching TRBD2. V was pared by 1 base and J by 2 bases, with 5 bases of the junction left unmatched. This CDR3 is built from 16 residues. Germline CDR1 reads MGHRA; CDR2 reads YSYEKL. CDR3 amino acids: CASSQVPSGTQETQYF. Written as DNA, the CDR3 is TGCGCCAGCAGCCAAGTTCCTAGCGGGACACAAGAGACCCAGTACTTC.